This is a list of T cell receptor beta chains from one sample in a study of OX40 agonist ivuxolimab in advanced cancers. Generated by immunoSEQ multiplex PCR, the TCRdb table keeps only in-frame clones and is missing some. The sample contains tens of thousands of clones, roughly 80% of which appear only once. The material sequenced was CD4+ or CD8+ T cells sorted from blood, taken in a trial of the OX40 agonist ivuxolimab. Receptors originate from an adult with an advanced solid tumor such as melanoma, head and neck, liver or kidney cancer. Each CDR3 is given with its conserved first and last residue. A D gene is named only where the DNA matches it firmly. Only some rows state a clone size, as once, few, many or a class for expanded clones.

J,size,V,D,length,CDR3,DNA
TRBJ2-2,once,TRBV10-3,-,16,CAISGQPATNTGELFF,TGTGCCATCAGTGGGCAGCCCGCCACGAACACCGGGGAGCTGTTTTTT
TRBJ2-2,-,TRBV5-6,TRBD2,16,CASSSSGGPTTGELFF,TGTGCCAGCAGCTCAAGCGGGGGCCCAACCACCGGGGAGCTGTTTTTT
TRBJ2-6,-,TRBV19,TRBD2,15,CASSAGGSGANVLTF,TGTGCCAGTAGTGCGGGGGGCTCTGGGGCCAACGTCCTGACTTTC
TRBJ1-6,few,TRBV7-6,TRBD1,17,CASSLTPGQLYNSPLHF,TGTGCCAGCAGCTTGACGCCGGGACAGCTCTATAATTCACCCCTCCACTTT
TRBJ1-6,once,TRBV4-2,TRBD1,20,CASSKPRTGVMVNYNSPLHF,TGTGCCAGCAGCAAGCCAAGGACAGGGGTAATGGTTAACTATAATTCACCCCTCCACTTT
TRBJ2-7,-,TRBV7-2,-,13,CASSLDYSYEQYF,TGTGCCAGCAGCTTAGACTACTCCTACGAGCAGTACTTC
TRBJ1-1,-,TRBV18,-,12,CASSPPTGRAFF,TGTGCCAGCTCACCACCCACGGGTAGAGCTTTCTTT
TRBJ1-1,-,TRBV7-2,-,15,CASSLGHSGGLGAFF,TGTGCCAGCAGCTTAGGTCATTCGGGGGGATTAGGGGCTTTCTTT
TRBJ1-2,-,TRBV28,-,16,CASGVSGREELGGYTF,TGTGCCAGCGGAGTTTCAGGCAGGGAGGAGTTGGGCGGCTACACCTTC
TRBJ2-1,-,TRBV28,TRBD2,12,CASGLEYNEQFF,TGTGCCAGCGGACTAGAGTACAATGAGCAGTTCTTC
TRBJ2-3,few,TRBV6-6,-,13,CASSPPARDTQYF,TGTGCCAGCAGCCCCCCGGCCCGGGATACGCAGTATTTT
TRBJ2-3,-,TRBV5-4,TRBD1,15,CASSFWDRGTGTQYF,TGTGCCAGCAGCTTCTGGGACAGGGGCACGGGTACGCAGTATTTT
TRBJ2-1,medium-sized,TRBV11-2,TRBD2,15,CASSPSGGGDNEQFF,TGTGCCAGCAGCCCATCGGGAGGGGGGGACAATGAGCAGTTCTTC
TRBJ1-6,-,TRBV6-5,-,15,CASSYEKTVRSPLHF,TGTGCCAGCAGTTACGAGAAGACAGTGCGATCACCCCTCCACTTT
TRBJ1-3,-,TRBV13,-,13,CASSSTSGNTIYF,TGTGCCAGCAGCTCGACCTCTGGAAACACCATATATTTT
TRBJ1-5,-,TRBV28,-,12,CASSGANQPQHF,TGTGCCAGCAGTGGGGCAAATCAGCCCCAGCATTTT
TRBJ1-5,-,TRBV7-2,-,14,CASSLESSNQPQHF,TGTGCCAGCAGCTTAGAAAGTAGCAATCAGCCCCAGCATTTT
TRBJ2-6,-,TRBV5-1,-,18,CASSREGGFSSGANVLTF,TGCGCCAGCAGCAGGGAGGGGGGCTTCAGCTCTGGGGCCAACGTCCTGACTTTC
TRBJ2-7,-,TRBV7-2,-,14,CASSLEGRAYEQYF,TGTGCCAGCAGCTTAGAGGGCAGAGCCTACGAGCAGTACTTC
TRBJ1-1,few,TRBV10-3,-,15,CAISGSTGVNREAFF,TGTGCCATCAGTGGAAGTACCGGCGTGAACAGGGAAGCTTTCTTT
TRBJ2-1,-,TRBV18,-,18,CASSPYIGGVSNYNEQFF,TGTGCCAGCTCACCATACATCGGTGGGGTGTCCAACTACAATGAGCAGTTCTTC
TRBJ1-4,once,TRBV19,TRBD1,14,CASSQQGANEKLFF,TGTGCCAGTAGCCAACAGGGGGCCAATGAAAAACTGTTTTTT